These 11 T cell receptor beta chains share one sample of origin, sequenced in a study of cytomegalovirus exposure and HLA in healthy donors. The PCR used 60 Vbeta and 13 Jbeta primers. Clones were sequenced by immunoSEQ multiplex PCR, and TCRdb holds only the in-frame ones, with some missing. The sample records roughly 140,000 clones, approximately 72% being singletons. Material for sequencing was PBMCs. The receptors derive from a man aged 40-49 years in good health and CMV-seronegative.

The V and J genes are TRBV7-8 and TRBJ1-5; D is unclear. Deletions cut 5 bases from V and 9 bases from J, with 20 bases between. Germline V gene data show CDR1 as SGHVS and CDR2 as FQNEAQ. The CDR3 consists of 15 residues. The CDR3 DNA follows: TGTGCCAGCAGCCCGCAAGGTGGAGGTTTGCGGCCCCAGCATTTT. Residues: CASSPQGGGLRPQHF.

V gene TRBV7-9 combines with J gene TRBJ1-1; 7 nucleotides line up with TRBD1. V shed 5 bases and J 2 bases; nucleotides not matched to a gene: 5. This CDR3 is built from 14 residues. Germline loops: CDR1 SEHNR, CDR2 FQNEAQ (reference sequence). As DNA, the CDR3 is TGTGCCAGCAGCCCGACAGGGTCAAACACTGAAGCTTTCTTT. Translated, it gives CASSPTGSNTEAFF.

V is TRBV4-3 and J is TRBJ2-1; TRBD1 matches 10 bases. The CDR3 has 17 residues. Germline V gene sequence: CDR1 LGHNA, CDR2 YSLEER. With 1 base clipped from V and 8 bases from J, the junction kept 11 bases outside the gene matches. The CDR3 nucleotides are TGCGCCAGCAGCCAAGGAACGGCGGGACAGGGGTTGTATGAGCAGTTCTTC. Amino acid sequence: CASSQGTAGQGLYEQFF.

This clone was recorded once. The chain has TRBV9 and TRBJ2-1; TRBD2 matches 10 bases. V lost 3 bases and J lost 4; bases outside the gene matches: 4. CDR3 length: 15 residues. The germline V gene encodes CDR1 SGDLS and CDR2 YYNGEE. The CDR3 coding sequence is TGTGCCAGCAGCGAGCGGGAGGGCTCTTACAATGAGCAGTTCTTC. Translation gives CASSEREGSYNEQFF.

The V gene is TRBV18, the J gene TRBJ1-5, with TRBD1 identical over 7 bases. Germline V gene sequence: CDR1 KGHSH, CDR2 LQKENI. CDR3 length: 14 amino acids. The V segment lost 3 bases and the J segment 5 bases; nucleotides outside the gene matches: 4. CDR3 sequence: CASSPAQGDQPQHF. The CDR3 DNA reads as TGTGCCAGCTCACCGGCCCAGGGGGATCAGCCCCAGCATTTT.

This chain links TRBV9 with TRBJ1-1; D possibly corresponds to TRBD1 (5 bases). The V end lost 4 bases, the J end lost 5 bases, and 15 bases lay between the germline ends. This CDR3 region has 14 residues. CDR1 and CDR2 from the germline V gene are SGDLS and YYNGEE. CDR3 sequence reads: CASSPGTADTEAFF. As DNA, the CDR3 is TGTGCCAGCAGCCCTGGGACTGCTGATACTGAAGCTTTCTTT.

J is TRBJ2-3 and V is TRBV4-1, with 8 bases aligning to TRBD1. The CDR3 loop spans 16 amino acids. CDR1 and CDR2 (germline): MGHRA, YSYEKL. The junction had 8 bases not matched to a gene; V was cut back by 3 bases and J by 3 bases. CDR3 DNA: TGCGCCAGCAGCCAGGGAACAGGGGGTTTAACAGATACGCAGTATTTT. Translating it yields CASSQGTGGLTDTQYF.

The chain employs TRBV10-1 and TRBJ2-7; 8 bases fit TRBD2. The CDR3 sequence is 13 residues long. Unmatched junction bases numbered 0, after V lost 5 bases and J lost 0 bases. Per germline, CDR1 WNHNN and CDR2 SYGVQD (reference sequence). The CDR3 sequence: CASSSGGSYEQYF. The CDR3, as DNA: TGCGCCAGCAGTAGCGGGGGCTCCTACGAGCAGTACTTC.

This clone was seen a handful of times. V is TRBV9 and J is TRBJ2-1; 9 bases align to TRBD2. Germline loops: CDR1 SGDLS, CDR2 YYNGEE. With 4 bases clipped from V and 6 bases from J, the junction kept 11 bases outside the gene matches. The length of the CDR3 is 16 residues. The CDR3, as DNA: TGTGCCAGCAGCCCCATTAGCGGGAGTCTCCGCAATGAGCAGTTCTTC. It specifies CASSPISGSLRNEQFF.

The chain combines TRBV7-2 with TRBJ1-1, with D perhaps TRBD1 (5 bases). The V gene lost 1 base and the J gene lost 1 base, with 10 bases spanning the gap. CDR1 is SGHTA, CDR2 FQGNSA, per germline. This CDR3 is built from 15 residues. CDR3 in amino acids: CASSLEGVSNTEAFF. DNA of the CDR3: TGTGCCAGCAGCTTAGAAGGGGTATCGAACACTGAAGCTTTCTTT. Together with reference TRBV7-2 and TRBJ1-1, the CDR3 gives the full variable domain: GAGVSQSPSNKVTEKGKDVELRCDPISGHTALYWYRQSLGQGLEFLIYFQGNSAPDKSGLPSDRFSAERTGGSVSTLTIQRTQQEDSAVYLCASSLEGVSNTEAFFGQGTRLTVV.

Regarding this clone: It is likely a read error, because the conserved phenylalanine at the end of the CDR3 is missing. The chain carries TRBV2 and TRBJ1-6; TRBD1 might be the D (5 bases). The CDR3 totals 15 residues. Germline V gives CDR1 SNHLY, CDR2 FYNNEI. Trimming shortened V by 6 bases and J by 4 bases, and 13 bases separated the two germline ends. The CDR3 bases are TGTGCCAGCAGAGCAACTGGGGGGTATAATTCACCCCTCCACCTT. Protein: CASRATGGYNSPLHL.